Given below is one T cell receptor beta chain in context. TCRdb reworked the 5' RACE reads into one entry per CDR3 protein, no DNA. The listing records a few hundred thousand distinct CDR3 sequences. The data derive from a study of T cells expressing NK-cell markers. The CDR3 covers 16 residues. Looked up from germline, CDR1 is MGHDK and CDR2 is SYGVNS. This chain uses TRBV25-1 with TRBJ2-5; lacking DNA, the TRBD1 call made by TCRdb goes unchecked. The sequence derives from a man between 18 and 35 years old in good health. Sequencing was performed on blood T cells: a sorted CD56 or NKG2C T cell subset, CD4+ or CD8+ T cells, or bulk PBMC T cells (not recorded which). Here the CDR3 reads CASSETGTGLWETQYF.